Below are 11 T cell receptor beta chains sequenced from a single sample in a study of T cell responses to AZD1222 COVID-19 vaccine. Only in-frame clones appear in the TCRdb table, and some are missing; sequencing was by immunoSEQ multiplex PCR. The sample lists more than 95,000 clones; 93% were seen once. Sequencing was performed on peripheral blood, taken on day 0 of AZD1222 vaccination. Source of these receptors: an adult in good health.

The rearrangement joins TRBV7-8 to TRBJ1-3; D is unclear. V was clipped by 3 bases and J by 2 bases, with 14 bases between them. Per the germline V gene, CDR1 is SGHVS and CDR2 is FQNEAQ. The CDR3 length is 16 residues. The CDR3 region is CASSFAFLGPGNTIYF. The CDR3 bases are TGTGCCAGCAGCTTTGCCTTCCTTGGGCCTGGAAACACCATATATTTT.

The chain uses TRBV5-1 and TRBJ2-2, with 11 bases identical to TRBD1. Per germline, CDR1 SGHRS and CDR2 YFSETQ. The CDR3 length is 15 residues. Germline trimming cut 4 bases from V and 6 bases from J; bases unmatched to any gene: 5. The CDR3 nucleotides read TGCGCCAGCAGCCGGGGACAGGGGGACCCCGGGGAGCTGTTTTTT. This encodes CASSRGQGDPGELFF.

The rearrangement links TRBV6-2 or TRBV6-3 to TRBJ2-4; D might be TRBD1 (5 bases). CDR3 length: 13 residues. CDR1 is MNHEY, CDR2 SVGEGT, per germline. Trimming shortened V by 6 bases and J by 5 bases, and 11 bases separated the two germline ends. This chain's CDR3 is CASSRTFENIQYF. In nucleotides, the CDR3 is TGTGCCAGCAGCAGGACATTTGAAAACATTCAGTACTTC.

This chain joins TRBV7-9 and TRBJ2-3; 7 nucleotides agree with TRBD2. This CDR3 spans 15 amino acids. Germline CDR1 SEHNR, CDR2 FQNEAQ (reference sequence). V shed 0 bases and J 2 bases; nucleotides not matched to a gene: 2. CDR3 bases: TGTGCCAGCAGCTTAGCCGGGACTACCACAGATACGCAGTATTTT. This sequence encodes CASSLAGTTTDTQYF.

The sample holds a few counts of this clone. The genes are TRBV6-4 and TRBJ2-1, with no clear D. The germline V and J ends were trimmed by 3 bases and 5 bases, with 8 bases remaining between them. The CDR3 contains 13 residues. The germline gives CDR1 MRHNA, CDR2 SNTAGT. CDR3 in amino acids: CASSEDVHNEQFF. The CDR3 coding sequence is TGTGCCAGCAGTGAAGACGTACACAATGAGCAGTTCTTC.

CDR3 bases: TGCGCCAGCAGCCAAGATACCGCGGGGGACAATGAGCAGTTCTTC. Translation: CASSQDTAGDNEQFF. This chain uses TRBV4-3 with TRBJ2-1; 7 bases are shared with TRBD2. Per germline, CDR1 LGHNA and CDR2 YSLEER. The V gene end was trimmed by 0 bases and the J gene end by 5 bases; junction bases not matched to a gene: 4. The CDR3 length is 15 residues.

The CDR3 here is CASNSGSGTQETQYF. Here the CDR3 DNA reads TGTGCCAGCAACTCGGGAAGCGGTACCCAAGAGACCCAGTACTTC. The gene calls are TRBV7-2 and TRBJ2-5; D is possibly TRBD2 (5 bases). In germline, CDR1 is SGHTA, CDR2 FQGNSA. CDR3 size: 15 residues. Trimming pared 7 bases from V and 1 base from J, leaving 16 bases between. Full variable domain (missing parts from reference TRBV7-2 and TRBJ2-5): GAGVSQSPSNKVTEKGKDVELRCDPISGHTALYWYRQSLGQGLEFLIYFQGNSAPDKSGLPSDRFSAERTGGSVSTLTIQRTQQEDSAVYLCASNSGSGTQETQYFGPGTRLLVL.

This chain connects TRBV5-1 to TRBJ1-3, with D possibly TRBD1 on 5 matching bases. The CDR3 consists of 14 residues. Trimming shortened V by 0 bases and J by 2 bases, and 6 bases separated the two germline ends. In germline, CDR1 is SGHRS, CDR2 YFSETQ. The CDR3 coding sequence is TGCGCCAGCAGCTTGGCGGGGGCTGGAAACACCATATATTTT. It yields the protein CASSLAGAGNTIYF. Full variable domain (outside the CDR3, taken from reference TRBV5-1 and TRBJ1-3): KAGVTQTPRYLIKTRGQQVTLSCSPISGHRSVSWYQQTPGQGLQFLFEYFSETQRNKGNFPGRFSGRQFSNSRSEMNVSTLELGDSALYLCASSLAGAGNTIYFGEGSWLTVV.

This chain connects TRBV11-3 to TRBJ1-1; no definite D call. The CDR3 length is 17 residues. From germline, CDR1 is SGHNT and CDR2 YENEEA. Trimming stripped 5 bases from V and 1 base from J, with 20 bases between. DNA of the CDR3: TGTGCCAGCAGCCCCGACGCTGATGGACGGAGGAACACTGAAGCTTTCTTT. Its translation: CASSPDADGRRNTEAFF.

In its sample, this clone was seen once. At one end, the junction sequence differs from germline, possibly due to a read error. The chain uses TRBV6-1 and TRBJ1-2; D not certain. This CDR3 has 15 residues. From germline, CDR1 is MNHNS and CDR2 SASEGT. The chain's CDR3 is CAGSEDTAANYGYTF. DNA for the CDR3: TGTGCCGGCAGTGAAGACACAGCAGCTAACTATGGCTACACCTTC.

The chain carries TRBV5-4 and TRBJ2-1; the match to TRBD2 covers 9 bases. The CDR3 consists of 17 residues. J gave up 6 bases and V 3 bases, and 13 bases lay outside the gene matches. Germline CDR1 reads SGHNT; CDR2 reads YYREEE (reference sequence). The CDR3 reads CASSSRVLAGKANEQFF. The DNA for the CDR3 is TGTGCCAGCAGCTCCCGGGTCCTAGCGGGGAAAGCCAATGAGCAGTTCTTC.